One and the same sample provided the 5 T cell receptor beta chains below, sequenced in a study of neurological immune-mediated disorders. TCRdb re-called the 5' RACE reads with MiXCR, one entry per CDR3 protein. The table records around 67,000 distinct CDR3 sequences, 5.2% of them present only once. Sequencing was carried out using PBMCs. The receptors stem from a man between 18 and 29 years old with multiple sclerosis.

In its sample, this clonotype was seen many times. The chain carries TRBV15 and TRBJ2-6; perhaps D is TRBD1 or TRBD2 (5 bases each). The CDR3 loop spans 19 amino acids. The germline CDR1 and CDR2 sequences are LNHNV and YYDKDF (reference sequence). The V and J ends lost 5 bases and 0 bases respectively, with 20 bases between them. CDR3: CATSRRPGRISSGANVLTF. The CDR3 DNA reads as TGTGCCACCAGCCGTAGACCGGGACGGATAAGCTCTGGGGCCAACGTCCTGACTTTC.

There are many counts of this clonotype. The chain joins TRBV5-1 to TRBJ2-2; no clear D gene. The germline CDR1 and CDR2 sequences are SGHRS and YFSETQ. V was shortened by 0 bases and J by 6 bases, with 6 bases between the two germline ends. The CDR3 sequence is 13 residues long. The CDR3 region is CASSLGTPGELFF. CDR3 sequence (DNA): TGCGCCAGCAGCTTGGGGACGCCCGGGGAGCTGTTTTTT.

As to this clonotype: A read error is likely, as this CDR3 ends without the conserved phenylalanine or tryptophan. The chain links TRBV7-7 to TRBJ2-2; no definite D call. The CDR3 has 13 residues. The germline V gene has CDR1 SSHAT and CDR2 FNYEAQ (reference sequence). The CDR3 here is CASSSNPTGELFN. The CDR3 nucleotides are TGTGCTAGCAGCTCTAACCCCACCGGGGAGCTGTTTAAT.

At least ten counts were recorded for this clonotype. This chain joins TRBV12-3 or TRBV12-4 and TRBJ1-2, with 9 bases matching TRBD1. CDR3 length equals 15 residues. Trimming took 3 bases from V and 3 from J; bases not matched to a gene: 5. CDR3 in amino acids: CASSLPGQGHYGYTF. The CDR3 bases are TGTGCCAGCAGTTTGCCGGGACAGGGCCACTATGGCTACACCTTC.

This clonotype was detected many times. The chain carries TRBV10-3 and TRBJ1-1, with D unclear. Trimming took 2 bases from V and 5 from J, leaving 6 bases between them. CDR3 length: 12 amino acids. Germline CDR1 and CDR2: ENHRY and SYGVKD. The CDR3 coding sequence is TGTGCCATCAGTGAGCATGGTACTGAAGCTTTCTTT. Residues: CAISEHGTEAFF.